These 18 T cell receptor beta chains were all obtained from the same sample, sequenced in a study of blood T cell repertoires in COVID-19. The repertoire was sequenced with immunoSEQ multiplex PCR; TCRdb's copy has only in-frame clones and lacks some. This table has about 43,000 clones, 75% to 90% appearing once. The sequenced sample was peripheral blood. These receptors came from a man between 60 and 75 years old with active COVID-19.

The chain couples TRBV11-3 to TRBJ1-1; 12 bases line up with TRBD1. This CDR3 has 15 residues. After removal of 5 bases from V and 5 bases from J, the junction contained 6 bases not matched to a gene. CDR1 and CDR2 (germline): SGHNT, YENEEA. For the CDR3, the DNA is TGTGCCAGCAGCGGGGGACAGGGGGCGTCGACTGAAGCTTTCTTT. This sequence encodes CASSGGQGASTEAFF.

In this sample, this clone turned up once. The chain recombines TRBV30 with TRBJ2-1; D possibly corresponds to TRBD2 (6 bases). The V end lost 0 bases, the J end lost 8 bases, and 11 bases lay between the germline ends. CDR1 is GTSNPN and CDR2 is SVGIG in the germline V gene (reference sequence). The CDR3 sequence is 13 residues long. In DNA form, the CDR3 reads TGTGCCTGGAGTGTTTTAGGCGGGGATGAGCAGTTCTTC. Protein product: CAWSVLGGDEQFF. Using reference TRBV30 and TRBJ2-1 for the parts outside the CDR3, the full variable domain is SQTIHQWPATLVQPVGSPLSLECTVEGTSNPNLYWYRQAAGRGLQLLFYSVGIGQISSEVPQNLSASRPQDRQFILSSKKLLLSDSGFYLCAWSVLGGDEQFFGPGTRLTVL.

This sequence joins TRBV21-1 and TRBJ2-7; TRBD2 is the table's D call and was not checked against the DNA. TRBV21-1 corresponds to a pseudogene. This CDR3 region has 16 residues. The chain's CDR3 is CASSKVRASGIYEQYF. The CDR3 coding sequence is TGTGCCAGCAGCAAAGTACGGGCTAGCGGGATTTACGAGCAGTACTTC.

V is TRBV9 and J is TRBJ1-5, with a possible D match to TRBD1 (6 bases). This CDR3 region has 14 residues. Trimming left V 3 bases short and J 3 bases short, with 10 bases between. Germline lookup yields CDR1 SGDLS and CDR2 YYNGEE. The CDR3 sequence: CASSGAGVNQPQHF. The CDR3 coding sequence is TGTGCCAGCAGCGGTGCAGGGGTCAATCAGCCCCAGCATTTT.

This chain uses TRBV9 with TRBJ1-3; D unclear. The CDR3 runs to 15 residues. V gave up 0 bases and J gave up 0 bases, with 7 bases separating them. The germline gives CDR1 SGDLS, CDR2 YYNGEE. As DNA, the CDR3 is TGTGCCAGCAGCGTAGCTGATAGCTCTGGAAACACCATATATTTT. Protein product: CASSVADSSGNTIYF.

The chain links TRBV5-1 to TRBJ1-6; TRBD1 matches at 7 bases. Trimming removed 1 base from V and 5 bases from J; junction bases left unmatched: 6. Germline V lookup: CDR1 SGHRS, CDR2 YFSETQ. This CDR3 contains 16 residues. The CDR3 nucleotides are TGCGCCAGCAGCTTGTATAGACAGGGTGATAATTCACCCCTCCACTTT. This gives the protein CASSLYRQGDNSPLHF.

V is TRBV5-1 and J is TRBJ2-7; D may be TRBD2 (5 bases). V was shortened by 0 bases and J by 6 bases, with 10 bases between the two germline ends. The CDR3 sequence is 13 residues long. Germline V CDR1 and CDR2: SGHRS, YFSETQ. The CDR3 bases are TGCGCCAGCAGCTTGGTCATAGAGGGCGAGCAGTACTTC. The encoded protein is CASSLVIEGEQYF.

This clone was observed once. The rearrangement links TRBV12-3 or TRBV12-4 to TRBJ2-7, with TRBD1 matching 7 bases. After removal of 6 bases from V and 2 bases from J, the junction contained 4 bases not matched to a gene. The CDR3 totals 13 residues. CDR3 residues: CASRGQITYEQYF. The CDR3 DNA reads as TGTGCCAGCAGGGGACAGATCACCTACGAGCAGTACTTC.

This chain links TRBV12-3 or TRBV12-4 with TRBJ2-1; D is uncertain. The CDR3 has 12 amino acids. Trimming shortened V by 3 bases and J by 7 bases, and 7 bases separated the two germline ends. CDR3 protein: CASSFLGNEQFF. The DNA for the CDR3 is TGTGCCAGCAGTTTCCTAGGAAATGAGCAGTTCTTC.

V and J are TRBV4-3 and TRBJ2-2, with 10 positions matching TRBD2. CDR3 length equals 16 residues. V lost 0 bases and J lost 5; bases outside the gene matches: 3. The V gene's germline CDR1 is LGHNA and CDR2 YSLEER. The CDR3 loop reads CASSQDPAGGTGELFF. CDR3 nucleotide sequence: TGCGCCAGCAGCCAAGATCCAGCGGGAGGGACCGGGGAGCTGTTTTTT.

This clone was seen only once. The chain has TRBV5-4 and TRBJ2-7, with 9 positions matching TRBD1. Trimming cost V 4 bases and J 4 bases; bases outside gene matches: 9. CDR3 length: 15 residues. Germline values: CDR1 SGHNT, CDR2 YYREEE (reference sequence). CDR3 in DNA: TGTGCCAGCAGCCCGCGGCAGACAGGGGGATACGAGCAGTACTTC. The encoded protein is CASSPRQTGGYEQYF. Supplemented by reference TRBV5-4 and TRBJ2-7, the full variable domain reads ETGVTQSPTHLIKTRGQQVTLRCSSQSGHNTVSWYQQALGQGPQFIFQYYREEENGRGNFPPRFSGLQFPNYSSELNVNALELDDSALYLCASSPRQTGGYEQYFGPGTRLTVT.

J is TRBJ1-6 and V is TRBV3-1 (or the pseudogene TRBV3-2), with D uncertain. The V gene lost 0 bases and the J gene lost 12 bases, with 9 bases spanning the gap. The germline V gene has CDR1 LGHDT and CDR2 YNNKEL (reference sequence). The CDR3 is 13 amino acids. This chain's CDR3 is CASSQEVRGPLHF. The CDR3 nucleotides read TGTGCCAGCAGCCAAGAGGTTCGGGGACCCCTCCACTTT.

The V and J genes are TRBV29-1 and TRBJ2-1, with D possibly matching TRBD2 (8 bases). Germline values: CDR1 SQVTM, CDR2 ANQGSEA. The V end was cut by 1 base, the J end by 3 bases, with 19 bases between. The CDR3 totals 17 residues. The CDR3 protein is CSVEGVAGQPIYNEQFF. The CDR3 coding sequence is TGCAGCGTTGAAGGGGTAGCGGGACAGCCCATCTACAATGAGCAGTTCTTC.

This chain links TRBV9 with TRBJ2-7; 7 bases agree with TRBD1. Losses at the gene ends were 4 bases for V and 0 bases for J; bases not matched to a gene: 7. The CDR3 consists of 15 residues. Germline V lookup: CDR1 SGDLS, CDR2 YYNGEE. The CDR3 sequence is CASSSTWDSSYEQYF. In DNA form, the CDR3 reads TGTGCCAGCAGCTCAACCTGGGACAGCTCCTACGAGCAGTACTTC.

V gene TRBV27 combines with J gene TRBJ1-3; D might be TRBD1 (5 bases). Germline values: CDR1 MNHEY, CDR2 SMNVEV (reference sequence). The CDR3 covers 13 residues. Trimming removed 7 bases at V and 5 bases at J, with 12 bases between. The CDR3 coding sequence is TGTGCCAGCAAGCCCCAGGGAAGAAACACCATATATTTT. Translating gives CASKPQGRNTIYF.

This chain joins TRBV18 and TRBJ2-3, with D perhaps matching TRBD1 (5 bases). The CDR3 is 16 residues long. CDR1 KGHSH and CDR2 LQKENI come from the germline V gene. Trimming removed 0 bases from V and 2 bases from J, with 12 bases in between. CDR3 loop: CASSPPGRAHTDTQYF. CDR3 DNA sequence: TGTGCCAGCTCACCACCGGGCAGGGCCCACACAGATACGCAGTATTTT. The whole variable domain, remainder taken from reference TRBV18 and TRBJ2-3, is NAGVMQNPRHLVRRRGQEARLRCSPMKGHSHVYWYRQLPEEGLKFMVYLQKENIIDESGMPKERFSAEFPKEGPSILRIQQVVRGDSAAYFCASSPPGRAHTDTQYFGPGTRLTVL.

The chain has TRBV6-2 or TRBV6-3 and TRBJ2-2; 8 positions agree with TRBD1. Germline lookup yields CDR1 MNHEY and CDR2 SVGEGT. After removal of 5 bases from V and 7 bases from J, the junction contained 3 bases not matched to a gene. This CDR3 has 13 residues. As DNA, the CDR3 is TGTGCCAGCAGTGACAGGGGCCGCGGGGAGCTGTTTTTT. It specifies CASSDRGRGELFF.

CDR3 nucleotides: TGTGCCAGCAGCACCACTGACTACGAGCAGTACTTC. It is translated as CASSTTDYEQYF. The rearrangement uses TRBV5-6 and TRBJ2-7; D not resolved. The CDR3 has 12 amino acids. The germline CDR1 and CDR2 sequences are SGHDT and YYEEEE. Trimming shortened V by 4 bases and J by 3 bases, and 8 bases separated the two germline ends. The entire variable domain, with the rest obtained from reference TRBV5-6 and TRBJ2-7, is as follows: DAGVTQSPTHLIKTRGQQVTLRCSPKSGHDTVSWYQQALGQGPQFIFQYYEEEERQRGNFPDRFSGHQFPNYSSELNVNALLLGDSALYLCASSTTDYEQYFGPGTRLTVT.